This TCR beta chain is from a study of tumor-infiltrating lymphocytes in primary liver carcinoma. The germline CDR1 and CDR2 sequences are SGHAT and FQNNGV. The CDR3 runs 15 residues. The table lists this clonotype with a count of one. One end of the junction varies from germline; a read error may be responsible. Production of TCR beta cDNA used around 0.45 ug total RNA together with a constant-region primer. Investigators got TCR beta libraries out of three nested multiplex PCR rounds, done with slightly modified ARM-PCR. The first two PCR rounds used TRBV1-TRBV30 forward primers with a C-beta reverse primer, roughly 10 cycles each. TCRdb used MiXCR to reprocess the multiplex PCR reads, holding one entry per CDR3 protein. The sample contains 330,000 or so distinct CDR3 sequences, about 61% of which appear only once. The source of the blood RNA was unsorted whole blood, and germline DNA was extracted as well.

Sequenced sample: peripheral blood. This sequence was found in a man aged 35 to 55 with primary liver carcinoma and hepatitis B virus infection. The chain has TRBV11-2 and TRBJ2-3; D may be TRBD1 or TRBD2 (5 bases each). CDR3 residues: CTSSFLGRALYTQYF. As DNA, the CDR3 is TGTACCAGCAGCTTCCTGGGGCGGGCCCTCTATACGCAGTATTTT.